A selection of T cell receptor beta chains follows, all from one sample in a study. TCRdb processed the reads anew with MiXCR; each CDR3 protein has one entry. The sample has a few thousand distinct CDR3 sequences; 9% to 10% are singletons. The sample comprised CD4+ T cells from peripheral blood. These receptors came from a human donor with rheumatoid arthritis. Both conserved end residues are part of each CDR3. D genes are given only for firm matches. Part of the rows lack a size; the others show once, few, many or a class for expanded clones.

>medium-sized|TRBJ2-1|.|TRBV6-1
CASAPGTLRIYNEQFF
TGTGCCAGCGCCCCCGGGACTCTCCGAATTTACAATGAGCAGTTCTTC
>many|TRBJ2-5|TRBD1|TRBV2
CASSGTGGMKTQYF
TGTGCCAGCAGTGGGACAGGGGGCATGAAGACCCAGTACTTC
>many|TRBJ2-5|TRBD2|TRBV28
CASSPQLAGGLKETQYF
TGTGCCAGCAGCCCCCAGCTAGCGGGAGGGCTGAAAGAGACCCAGTACTTC
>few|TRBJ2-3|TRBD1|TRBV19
CASSPPGQSTDTQYF
TGTGCCAGTAGTCCTCCGGGACAGAGCACAGATACGCAGTATTTT
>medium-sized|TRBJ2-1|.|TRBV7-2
CASSLYGDEQFF
TGTGCCAGCAGTCTTTATGGGGATGAGCAGTTCTTC
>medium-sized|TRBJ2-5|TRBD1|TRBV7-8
CASSTPGQGIETQYF
TGTGCCAGCAGCACGCCCGGACAGGGGATAGAGACCCAGTACTTC
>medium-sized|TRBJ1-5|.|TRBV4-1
CASSQELTGNQPQHF
TGCGCCAGCAGCCAAGAACTGACGGGAAATCAGCCCCAGCATTTT
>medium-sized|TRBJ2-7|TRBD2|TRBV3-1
CASSWTSGTYEQYF
TGTGCCAGCAGCTGGACTAGCGGGACCTACGAGCAGTACTTC
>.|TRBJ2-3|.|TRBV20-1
CSAKGYTDTQYF
TGCAGTGCTAAGGGCTACACAGATACGCAGTATTTT
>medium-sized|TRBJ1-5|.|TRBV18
CASSPRPERQPQHF
TGTGCCAGCTCACCACGTCCAGAGAGGCAGCCCCAGCATTTT
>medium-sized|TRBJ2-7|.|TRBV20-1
CSASSRLKVVDEQYF
TGCAGTGCTAGTTCTCGATTAAAGGTGGTCGACGAGCAGTACTTC
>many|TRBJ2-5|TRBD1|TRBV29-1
CSVEGTGDGYQETQYF
TGCAGCGTTGAAGGGACAGGGGACGGGTACCAAGAGACCCAGTACTTC
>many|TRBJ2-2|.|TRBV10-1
CASNEGLGTGELFF
TGCGCCAGCAATGAGGGGCTAGGGACCGGGGAGCTGTTTTTT
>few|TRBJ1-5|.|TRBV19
CASGQYNQPQHF
TGTGCCAGCGGGCAGTACAATCAGCCCCAGCATTTT
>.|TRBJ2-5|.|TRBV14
CASSQWSGQETQYF
TGTGCCAGCAGCCAATGGTCAGGCCAAGAGACCCAGTACTTC
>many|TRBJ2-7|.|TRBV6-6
CASSYSTGGEQYF
TGTGCCAGCAGTTACTCGACAGGAGGCGAGCAGTACTTC
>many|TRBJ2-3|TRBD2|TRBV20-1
CSAIAGTSGGTDTQYF
TGCAGTGCGATAGCCGGGACTAGCGGGGGCACAGATACGCAGTATTTT
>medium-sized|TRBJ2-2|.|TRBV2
CASSEEQDYTGELFF
TGTGCCAGCAGTGAGGAACAGGACTACACCGGGGAGCTGTTTTTT
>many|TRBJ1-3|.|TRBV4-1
CASSQDLRGSGNTIYF
TGCGCCAGCAGCCAAGATTTACGGGGCTCTGGAAACACCATATATTTT
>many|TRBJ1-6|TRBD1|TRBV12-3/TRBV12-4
CASSLNRGNSPLHF
TGTGCCAGCAGTTTAAACAGGGGAAATTCACCCCTCCACTTT
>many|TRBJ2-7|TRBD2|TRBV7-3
CASSLNGGSSYEQYF
TGTGCCAGCAGCTTAAACGGCGGGAGTTCCTACGAGCAGTACTTC
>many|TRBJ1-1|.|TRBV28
CASSLSHMPNTEAFF
TGTGCCAGCAGTTTATCCCACATGCCGAACACTGAAGCTTTCTTT
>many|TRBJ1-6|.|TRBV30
CAGRDRTNSPLHF
TGTGCCGGCCGGGACCGAACCAATTCACCCCTCCACTTT
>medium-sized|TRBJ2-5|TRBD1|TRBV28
CASSSGTGSYQETQYF
TGTGCCAGCAGTTCCGGGACAGGGAGTTACCAAGAGACCCAGTACTTC
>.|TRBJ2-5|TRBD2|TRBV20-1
CSARPLRGLAGPQETQYF
TGCAGTGCTAGACCACTACGCGGACTAGCGGGACCTCAAGAGACCCAGTACTTC
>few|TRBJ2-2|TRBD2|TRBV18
CASSVGTSGTGTGELFF
TGTGCCAGCTCAGTCGGGACTAGCGGGACTGGCACCGGGGAGCTGTTTTTT
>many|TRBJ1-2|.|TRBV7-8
CASSLGVGANYGYTF
TGTGCCAGCAGCTTAGGAGTGGGGGCTAACTATGGCTACACCTTC
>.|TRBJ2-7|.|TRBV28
CASSFSLPNSYEQYF
TGTGCCAGCAGTTTCAGCCTCCCTAACTCCTACGAGCAGTACTTC
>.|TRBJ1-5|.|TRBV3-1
CASSQDRNQPQHF
TGTGCCAGCAGCCAAGATCGGAATCAGCCCCAGCATTTT
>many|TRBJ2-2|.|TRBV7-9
CASSDQTGELFF
TGTGCCAGCAGCGACCAAACCGGGGAGCTGTTTTTT
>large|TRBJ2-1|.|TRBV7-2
CASSLWRVLGGEQFF
TGTGCCAGCAGCTTATGGCGGGTCCTGGGAGGTGAGCAGTTCTTC
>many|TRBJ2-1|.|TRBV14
CASSHLSEPVWNEQFF
TGTGCCAGCAGCCACCTTTCAGAACCGGTGTGGAATGAGCAGTTCTTC
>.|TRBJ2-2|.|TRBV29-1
CSCQTTGELFF
TGCAGCTGTCAGACCACCGGGGAGCTGTTTTTT
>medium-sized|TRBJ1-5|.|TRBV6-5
CASSRDGGGDQPQHF
TGTGCCAGCAGCCGCGACGGGGGGGGAGATCAGCCCCAGCATTTT
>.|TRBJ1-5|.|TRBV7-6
CASSSAGRSIFGCQPQHF
TGTGCCAGCAGCTCGGCGGGGAGGAGTATTTTTGGGTGTCAGCCCCAGCATTTT
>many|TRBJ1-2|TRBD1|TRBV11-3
CASSPGGTAANYGYTF
TGTGCCAGCAGCCCAGGGGGGACGGCAGCTAACTATGGCTACACCTTC
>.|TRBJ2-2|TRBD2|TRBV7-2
CASSVSFRGHLAGGSTGELFF
TGTGCCAGCAGCGTTTCTTTCAGGGGGCACCTAGCGGGAGGTAGCACCGGGGAGCTGTTTTTT
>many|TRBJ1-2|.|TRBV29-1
CSVEQAGAHGYTF
TGCAGCGTTGAACAAGCAGGGGCACATGGCTACACCTTC
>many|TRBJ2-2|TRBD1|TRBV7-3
CASSLNRGSTGELFF
TGTGCCAGCAGCTTAAACAGGGGGTCCACCGGGGAGCTGTTTTTT
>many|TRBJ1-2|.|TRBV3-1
CASSQGDYGYTF
TGTGCCAGCAGCCAGGGGGACTATGGCTACACCTTC
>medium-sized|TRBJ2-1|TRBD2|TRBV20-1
CSASSSGRAGYKAYNEQFF
TGCAGTGCCAGTTCTAGCGGGAGGGCCGGCTATAAGGCCTACAATGAGCAGTTCTTC
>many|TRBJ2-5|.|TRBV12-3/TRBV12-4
CASSFLVGGKETQYF
TGTGCCAGCAGTTTCCTGGTGGGAGGTAAAGAGACCCAGTACTTC